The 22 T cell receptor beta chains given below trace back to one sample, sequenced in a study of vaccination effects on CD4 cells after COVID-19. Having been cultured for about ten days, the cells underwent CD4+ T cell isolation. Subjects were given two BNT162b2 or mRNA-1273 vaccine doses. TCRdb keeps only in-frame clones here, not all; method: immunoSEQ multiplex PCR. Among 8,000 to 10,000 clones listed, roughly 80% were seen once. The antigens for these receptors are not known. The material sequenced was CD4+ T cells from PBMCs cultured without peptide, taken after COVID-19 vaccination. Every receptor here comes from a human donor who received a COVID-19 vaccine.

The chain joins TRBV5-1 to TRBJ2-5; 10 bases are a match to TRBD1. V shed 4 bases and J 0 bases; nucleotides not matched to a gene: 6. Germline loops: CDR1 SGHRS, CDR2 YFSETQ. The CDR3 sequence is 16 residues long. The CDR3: CASSPGDRGDQETQYF. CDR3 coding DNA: TGCGCCAGCAGCCCCGGGGACAGGGGCGACCAAGAGACCCAGTACTTC.

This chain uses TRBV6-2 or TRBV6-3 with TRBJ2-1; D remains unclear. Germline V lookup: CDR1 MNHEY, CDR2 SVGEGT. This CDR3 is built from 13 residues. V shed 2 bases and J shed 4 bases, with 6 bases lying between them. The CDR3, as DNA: TGTGCCAGCAGTTACGCAACGTACAATGAGCAGTTCTTC. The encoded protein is CASSYATYNEQFF.

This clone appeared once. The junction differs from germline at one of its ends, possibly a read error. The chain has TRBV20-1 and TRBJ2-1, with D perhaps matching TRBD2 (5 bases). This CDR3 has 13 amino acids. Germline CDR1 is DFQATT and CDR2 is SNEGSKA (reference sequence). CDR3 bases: TGCAGTCCTAGTAGGACTGGTGTCGATGAGCAGTTCTTC. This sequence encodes CSPSRTGVDEQFF.

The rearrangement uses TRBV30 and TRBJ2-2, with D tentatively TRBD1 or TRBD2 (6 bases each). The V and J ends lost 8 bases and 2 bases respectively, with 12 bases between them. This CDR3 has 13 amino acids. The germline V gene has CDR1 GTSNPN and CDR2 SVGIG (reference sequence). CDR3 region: CAVGGLNTGELFF. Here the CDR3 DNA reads TGTGCCGTCGGGGGCCTAAACACCGGGGAGCTGTTTTTT.

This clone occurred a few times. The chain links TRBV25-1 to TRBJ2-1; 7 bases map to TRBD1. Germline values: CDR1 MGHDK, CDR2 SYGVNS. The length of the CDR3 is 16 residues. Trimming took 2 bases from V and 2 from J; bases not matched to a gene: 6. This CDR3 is CASSETGTVAYNEQFF. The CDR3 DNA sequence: TGTGCCAGCAGTGAAACCGGGACAGTAGCCTACAATGAGCAGTTCTTC.

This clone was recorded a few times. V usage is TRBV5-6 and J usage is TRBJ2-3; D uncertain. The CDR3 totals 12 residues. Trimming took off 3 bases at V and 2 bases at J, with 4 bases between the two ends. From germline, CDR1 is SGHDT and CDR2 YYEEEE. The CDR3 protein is CASSSTTDTQYF. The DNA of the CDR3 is TGTGCCAGCAGCTCCACCACAGATACGCAGTATTTT.

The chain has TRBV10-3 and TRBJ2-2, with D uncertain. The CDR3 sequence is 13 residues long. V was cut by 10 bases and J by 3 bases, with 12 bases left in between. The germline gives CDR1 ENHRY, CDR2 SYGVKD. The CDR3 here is CATTSWDTGELFF. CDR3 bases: TGTGCCACCACCTCCTGGGACACCGGGGAGCTGTTTTTT.

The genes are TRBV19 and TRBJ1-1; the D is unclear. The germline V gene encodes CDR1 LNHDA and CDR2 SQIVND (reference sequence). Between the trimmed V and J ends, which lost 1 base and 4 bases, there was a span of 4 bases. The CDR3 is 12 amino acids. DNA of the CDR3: TGTGCCAGTAGTATAGCGGGCACTGAAGCTTTCTTT. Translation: CASSIAGTEAFF.

The CDR3 sequence: CAWRDRGTGELFF. CDR3 nucleotide sequence: TGTGCCTGGAGAGACAGGGGCACCGGGGAGCTGTTTTTT. J is TRBJ2-2 and V is TRBV30, with 8 bases lining up with TRBD1. The V segment lost 3 bases and the J segment 4 bases; nucleotides outside the gene matches: 1. The CDR3 is made up of 13 amino acids. Per the germline V gene, CDR1 is GTSNPN and CDR2 is SVGIG (reference sequence).

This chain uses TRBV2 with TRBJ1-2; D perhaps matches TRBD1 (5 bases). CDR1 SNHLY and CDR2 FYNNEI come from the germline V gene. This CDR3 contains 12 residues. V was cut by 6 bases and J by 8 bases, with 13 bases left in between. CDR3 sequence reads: CASSGNRQGYTF. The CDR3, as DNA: TGTGCCAGCAGCGGCAACCGACAGGGCTACACCTTC.

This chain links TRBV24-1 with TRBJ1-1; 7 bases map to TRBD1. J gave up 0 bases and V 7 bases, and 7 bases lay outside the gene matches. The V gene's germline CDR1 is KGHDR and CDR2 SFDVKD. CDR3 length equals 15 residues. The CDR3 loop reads CATSSGQKMNTEAFF. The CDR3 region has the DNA TGTGCCACCAGCTCGGGACAGAAGATGAACACTGAAGCTTTCTTT.

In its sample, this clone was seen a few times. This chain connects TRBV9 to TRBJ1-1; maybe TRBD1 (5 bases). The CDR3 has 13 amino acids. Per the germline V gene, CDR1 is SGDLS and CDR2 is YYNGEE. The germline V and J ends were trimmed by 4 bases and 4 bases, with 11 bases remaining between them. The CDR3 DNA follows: TGTGCCAGCAGCAGAGGGGATGGCACTGAAGCTTTCTTT. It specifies CASSRGDGTEAFF.

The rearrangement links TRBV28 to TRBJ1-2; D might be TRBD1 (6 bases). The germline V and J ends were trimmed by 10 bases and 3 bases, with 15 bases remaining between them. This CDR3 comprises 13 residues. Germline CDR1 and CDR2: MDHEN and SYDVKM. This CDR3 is CATQTGIDYGYTF. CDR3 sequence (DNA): TGTGCCACCCAAACAGGGATCGACTATGGCTACACCTTC.

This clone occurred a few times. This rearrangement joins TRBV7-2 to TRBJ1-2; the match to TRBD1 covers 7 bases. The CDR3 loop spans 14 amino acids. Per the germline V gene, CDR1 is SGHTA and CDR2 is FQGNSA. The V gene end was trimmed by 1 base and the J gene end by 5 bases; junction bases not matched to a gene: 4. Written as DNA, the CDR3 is TGTGCCAGCAGCTTAGAAGCAGGGGGGTATGGCTACACCTTC. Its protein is CASSLEAGGYGYTF.

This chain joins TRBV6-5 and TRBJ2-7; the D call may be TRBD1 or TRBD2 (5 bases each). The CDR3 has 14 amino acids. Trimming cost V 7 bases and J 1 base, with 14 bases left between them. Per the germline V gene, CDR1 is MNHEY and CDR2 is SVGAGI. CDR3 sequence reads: CASIPPGSSYEQYF. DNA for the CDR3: TGTGCCAGCATCCCTCCAGGGAGTTCCTACGAGCAGTACTTC.

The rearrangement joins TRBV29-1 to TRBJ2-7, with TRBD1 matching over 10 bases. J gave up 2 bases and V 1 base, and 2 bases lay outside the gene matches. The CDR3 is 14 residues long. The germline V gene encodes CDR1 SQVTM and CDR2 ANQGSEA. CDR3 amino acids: CSVEAGQGTYEQYF. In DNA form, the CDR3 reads TGCAGCGTTGAAGCGGGACAGGGGACCTACGAGCAGTACTTC.

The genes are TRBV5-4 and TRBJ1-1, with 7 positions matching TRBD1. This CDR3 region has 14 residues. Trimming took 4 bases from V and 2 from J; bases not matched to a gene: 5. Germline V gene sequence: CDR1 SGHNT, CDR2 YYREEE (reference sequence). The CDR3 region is CASSVGTVNTEAFF. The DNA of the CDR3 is TGTGCCAGCAGCGTAGGGACAGTTAACACTGAAGCTTTCTTT. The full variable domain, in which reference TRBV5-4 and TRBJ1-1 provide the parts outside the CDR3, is ETGVTQSPTHLIKTRGQQVTLRCSSQSGHNTVSWYQQALGQGPQFIFQYYREEENGRGNFPPRFSGLQFPNYSSELNVNALELDDSALYLCASSVGTVNTEAFFGQGTRLTVV.

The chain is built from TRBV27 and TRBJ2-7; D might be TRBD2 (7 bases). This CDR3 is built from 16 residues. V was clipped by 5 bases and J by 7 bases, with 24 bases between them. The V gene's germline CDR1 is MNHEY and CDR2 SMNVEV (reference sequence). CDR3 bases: TGTGCCAGCAGTCGCCCGCCCGGTGGGGGGGGCTGGGAGCAGTACTTC. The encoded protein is CASSRPPGGGGWEQYF.

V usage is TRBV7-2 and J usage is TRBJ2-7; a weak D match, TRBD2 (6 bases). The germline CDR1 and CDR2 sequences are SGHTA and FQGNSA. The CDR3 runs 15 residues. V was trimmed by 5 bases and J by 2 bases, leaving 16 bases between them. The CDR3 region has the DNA TGTGCCAGCAGCCAACCTAGCGCCCCCCCCTACGAGCAGTACTTC. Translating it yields CASSQPSAPPYEQYF.

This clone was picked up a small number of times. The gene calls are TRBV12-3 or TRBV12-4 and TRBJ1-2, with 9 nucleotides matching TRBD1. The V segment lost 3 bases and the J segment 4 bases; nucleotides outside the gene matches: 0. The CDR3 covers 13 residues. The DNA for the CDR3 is TGTGCCAGCAGTTTGACAGGGGGCTATGGCTACACCTTC. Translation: CASSLTGGYGYTF.

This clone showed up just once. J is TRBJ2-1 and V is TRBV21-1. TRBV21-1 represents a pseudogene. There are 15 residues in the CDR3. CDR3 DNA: TGTGCCAGCAGCAATAAGGCGGCCCTACAGCATGAGCAGTTCTTC. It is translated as CASSNKAALQHEQFF.

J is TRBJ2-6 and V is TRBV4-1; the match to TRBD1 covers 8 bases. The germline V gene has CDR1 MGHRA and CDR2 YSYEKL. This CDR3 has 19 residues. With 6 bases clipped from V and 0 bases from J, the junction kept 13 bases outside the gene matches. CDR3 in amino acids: CASRNSSLQGGSGANVLTF. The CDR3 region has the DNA TGCGCCAGCAGGAACAGCTCTCTACAGGGGGGCTCTGGGGCCAACGTCCTGACTTTC.